The 30 T cell receptor beta chains below come from one sample, sequenced in a study of healthy donors' naive CD4 and CD8 T cells. Starting from roughly 0.55 ug of total RNA, TCR libraries were made with linear amplification. MiXCR was run by TCRdb on the reads, yielding one entry per CDR3 protein. This table has about 180,000 distinct CDR3 sequences, around 70% appearing once. The specimen was naive CD4+ and CD8+ T cells sorted from blood, pooled from several donors. The receptors come from a pool of human donors in good health; the sample pools cells from several healthy donors.

This rearrangement joins TRBV29-1 to TRBJ2-6, with TRBD1 identical over 10 bases. Trimming removed 6 bases from V and 4 bases from J; junction bases left unmatched: 9. CDR1 SQVTM and CDR2 ANQGSEA come from the germline V gene. The CDR3 is made up of 16 amino acids. The CDR3 nucleotides are TGCAGCGTCGTCCCGGGACAGGGGTCCGGGGCCAACGTCCTGACTTTC. Protein: CSVVPGQGSGANVLTF.

V is TRBV7-8 and J is TRBJ2-7, with D perhaps given as TRBD1 or TRBD2 (5 bases each). Germline CDR1 and CDR2: SGHVS and FQNEAQ. V was cut by 6 bases and J by 1 base, with 13 bases left in between. This CDR3 contains 14 residues. CDR3 DNA: TGTGCCAGCAGAAAACCGGGACGATCCTACGAGCAGTACTTC. Protein sequence: CASRKPGRSYEQYF.

The chain uses TRBV29-1 and TRBJ1-3, with no clear D. Germline V lookup: CDR1 SQVTM, CDR2 ANQGSEA. V gave up 6 bases and J gave up 0 bases, with 6 bases separating them. This CDR3 contains 12 residues. CDR3 amino acids: CSVQYSGNTIYF. CDR3 sequence (DNA): TGCAGCGTGCAGTACTCTGGAAACACCATATATTTT.

The chain couples TRBV19 to TRBJ2-7, with 10 nucleotides matching TRBD1. Germline V CDR1 and CDR2: LNHDA, SQIVND (reference sequence). V lost 4 bases, J lost 4 bases, and 4 bases stayed unmatched. The CDR3 sequence is 14 residues long. The CDR3 DNA follows: TGTGCCAGTAGTACGGGACAGGGGAAATACGAGCAGTACTTC. As protein: CASSTGQGKYEQYF.

The gene calls are TRBV29-1 and TRBJ2-1; D perhaps matches TRBD1 (5 bases). Germline V gene data show CDR1 as SQVTM and CDR2 as ANQGSEA. The CDR3 covers 14 residues. V was pared by 1 base and J by 1 base, with 8 bases between. In DNA form, the CDR3 reads TGCAGCGTTGAAGCCCCAGGGTCCTACAATGAGCAGTTCTTC. Encoded protein: CSVEAPGSYNEQFF.

This clonotype has more than one count but fewer than ten. This chain uses TRBV27 with TRBJ2-7; no firm D call. With 6 bases removed from V and 2 bases from J, the gap between germline ends came to 11 bases. CDR1 MNHEY and CDR2 SMNVEV come from the germline V gene (reference sequence). The CDR3 consists of 13 residues. CDR3 protein: CASSQRAAYEQYF. CDR3 nucleotides: TGTGCCAGCAGCCAAAGGGCGGCCTACGAGCAGTACTTC.

The chain employs TRBV29-1 and TRBJ2-2; 9 nucleotides match TRBD1. The CDR3 totals 14 residues. Trimming cost V 3 bases and J 5 bases; bases outside gene matches: 4. The germline V gene has CDR1 SQVTM and CDR2 ANQGSEA. The CDR3 loop reads CSVDRDRDTGELFF. The CDR3 coding sequence is TGCAGCGTTGACCGGGACAGGGATACCGGGGAGCTGTTTTTT.

This chain uses TRBV27 with TRBJ2-7, with D tentatively TRBD1 (6 bases). The V gene's germline CDR1 is MNHEY and CDR2 SMNVEV (reference sequence). The CDR3 totals 16 residues. V lost 3 bases to trimming and J lost 1 base, with 16 bases between them. This chain's CDR3 is CASSFVAAGESYEQYF. CDR3 coding DNA: TGTGCCAGCAGTTTCGTGGCGGCAGGGGAATCCTACGAGCAGTACTTC.

In nucleotides, the CDR3 is TGTGCCAGCAGTGAGTCAGCATACCCCGACCACGAGCAGTACGTC. Protein product: CASSESAYPDHEQYV. The J gene is TRBJ2-7, the V gene TRBV2; unclear D gene. The CDR3 contains 15 residues. Trimming removed 3 bases from V and 5 bases from J, with 17 bases in between. CDR1 SNHLY and CDR2 FYNNEI come from the germline V gene.

Comments on this clonotype: An end of the junction does not agree with germline; a read error may underlie this. The chain couples TRBV18 to TRBJ1-1; D gene unclear. Germline assignment: CDR1 KGHSH and CDR2 LQKENI. CDR3 length: 13 amino acids. CDR3 sequence reads: CTSSPTVNTEAFF. CDR3 coding DNA: TGTACCAGCTCACCGACGGTGAACACTGAAGCTTTCTTT.

The chain uses TRBV11-2 and TRBJ2-5, with D uncertain. V shed 3 bases and J shed 5 bases, with 13 bases lying between them. The germline V gene encodes CDR1 SGHAT and CDR2 FQNNGV. This CDR3 is 14 amino acids long. This CDR3 reads CASSFGVDVETQYF. CDR3 DNA: TGTGCCAGCAGCTTTGGGGTAGACGTGGAGACCCAGTACTTC. Supplemented by reference TRBV11-2 and TRBJ2-5, the full variable domain reads EAGVAQSPRYKIIEKRQSVAFWCNPISGHATLYWYQQILGQGPKLLIQFQNNGVVDDSQLPKDRFSAERLKGVDSTLKIQPAKLEDSAVYLCASSFGVDVETQYFGPGTRLLVL.

The chain combines TRBV29-1 with TRBJ2-1; possibly TRBD1 for D (6 bases). The ends were cut back, 6 bases at V and 4 bases at J, with 16 bases in the middle. CDR3 size: 14 residues. Germline CDR1 is SQVTM and CDR2 is ANQGSEA. The CDR3 DNA reads TGCAGCGTCGATCGACAGGATGAGTACAATGAGCAGTTCTTC. It translates to CSVDRQDEYNEQFF.

Only one count was recorded for this clonotype. This chain connects TRBV29-1 to TRBJ2-1; 9 positions agree with TRBD2. CDR3 length equals 16 residues. The J segment lost 3 bases and the V segment lost 7 bases, leaving 13 bases of the junction unmatched. Germline V lookup: CDR1 SQVTM, CDR2 ANQGSEA. CDR3 protein: CSAAIGSGRLYNEQFF. The DNA of the CDR3 is TGCAGCGCTGCCATAGGAAGCGGGAGGCTCTACAATGAGCAGTTCTTC.

This chain uses TRBV29-1 with TRBJ2-5, with 7 positions matching TRBD2. Unmatched junction bases numbered 7, after V lost 4 bases and J lost 5 bases. This CDR3 contains 13 residues. Germline assignment: CDR1 SQVTM and CDR2 ANQGSEA. In nucleotides, the CDR3 is TGCAGCGTTGGGTGGAGGGGAGGGGAGACCCAGTACTTC. It encodes CSVGWRGGETQYF.

This clonotype came up once. This chain connects TRBV29-1 to TRBJ2-1, with D perhaps given as TRBD1 or TRBD2 (5 bases each). V gave up 5 bases and J gave up 9 bases, with 26 bases separating them. The length of the CDR3 is 16 residues. Germline V gene lookup returns CDR1 SQVTM and CDR2 ANQGSEA. The CDR3 protein is CSVSSRDDPAFSEQFF. CDR3 bases: TGCAGCGTTTCGTCCCGGGACGACCCCGCCTTTTCTGAGCAGTTCTTC.

This chain uses TRBV19 with TRBJ1-4, with 8 bases matching TRBD1. The CDR3 loop spans 14 amino acids. J lost 5 bases, V lost 8 bases, and 7 bases had no gene match. Germline V CDR1 and CDR2: LNHDA, SQIVND (reference sequence). For the CDR3, the DNA is TGTGCCAGTGCCGACAGGGGTCTAAATGAAAAACTGTTTTTT. Protein: CASADRGLNEKLFF.

This clonotype was picked up a small number of times. This chain links TRBV18 with TRBJ2-7; a weak D match, TRBD2 (5 bases). Germline V lookup: CDR1 KGHSH, CDR2 LQKENI. Trimming stripped 4 bases from V and 2 bases from J, with 9 bases between. The CDR3 consists of 13 residues. This CDR3 reads CASSLRGTYEQYF. The CDR3 nucleotides read TGTGCCAGCTCACTCCGGGGAACCTACGAGCAGTACTTC. Drawing the rest from reference TRBV18 and TRBJ2-7, the complete variable domain is NAGVMQNPRHLVRRRGQEARLRCSPMKGHSHVYWYRQLPEEGLKFMVYLQKENIIDESGMPKERFSAEFPKEGPSILRIQQVVRGDSAAYFCASSLRGTYEQYFGPGTRLTVT.

J is TRBJ2-3 and V is TRBV4-2; D is undetermined. The CDR3 runs 18 residues. Germline assignment: CDR1 LGHNA and CDR2 YNFKEQ. V was clipped by 0 bases and J by 1 base, with 17 bases between them. The CDR3 loop is CASSQDLPSRYRTDTQYF. The CDR3 nucleotides are TGTGCCAGCAGCCAAGATCTCCCGTCCCGGTACCGCACAGATACGCAGTATTTT.

The gene calls are TRBV6-1 and TRBJ2-7, with 9 bases identical to TRBD1. Trimming cost V 4 bases and J 9 bases; bases outside gene matches: 10. Germline CDR1 is MNHNS and CDR2 is SASEGT. This CDR3 has 14 residues. The CDR3 DNA reads as TGTGCCAGCAGTGGCACAGGGGGCTTCCGCGGGCAGTACGTC. Translation: CASSGTGGFRGQYV.

V is TRBV29-1 and J is TRBJ1-1; 9 bases map to TRBD1. The CDR3 sequence is 14 residues long. Germline V lookup: CDR1 SQVTM, CDR2 ANQGSEA. V shed 1 base and J 7 bases; nucleotides not matched to a gene: 7. The chain's CDR3 is CSVEGTGGLNEAFF. As DNA, the CDR3 is TGCAGCGTTGAAGGCACAGGGGGCTTAAATGAAGCTTTCTTT. The whole variable domain, filled in from reference TRBV29-1 and TRBJ1-1, reads SAVISQKPSRDICQRGTSLTIQCQVDSQVTMMFWYRQQPGQSLTLIATANQGSEATYESGFVIDKFPISRPNLTFSTLTVSNMSPEDSSIYLCSVEGTGGLNEAFFGQGTRLTVV.

The chain joins TRBV6-2 or TRBV6-3 to TRBJ2-5, with a tentative D call TRBD1 (6 bases). Trimming left V 4 bases short and J 2 bases short, with 17 bases between. Germline values: CDR1 MNHEY, CDR2 SVGEGT. The CDR3 contains 16 residues. CDR3 sequence (DNA): TGTGCCAGCAGTTCCGCCCCCGGGACATCTCAAGAGACCCAGTACTTC. Translating gives CASSSAPGTSQETQYF.

This chain links TRBV19 with TRBJ1-5, with D possibly matching TRBD1 (5 bases). V lost 3 bases to trimming and J lost 4 bases, with 7 bases between them. Germline V CDR1 and CDR2: LNHDA, SQIVND (reference sequence). CDR3 length: 13 residues. For the CDR3, the DNA is TGTGCCAGTAGTATGGGGGTGAATCAGCCCCAGCATTTT. Translated, it gives CASSMGVNQPQHF.

The chain recombines TRBV27 with TRBJ2-7; D unresolved. Germline values: CDR1 MNHEY, CDR2 SMNVEV (reference sequence). The CDR3 runs to 19 residues. V lost 4 bases and J lost 3, with 28 bases in between. The CDR3 DNA reads as TGTGCCAGCAGTTCCCTCCCGTTAGCCGGAAACAAGGTATTCTACGAGCAGTACTTC. As protein: CASSSLPLAGNKVFYEQYF.

This clonotype turned up a few times. The genes are TRBV15 and TRBJ2-7; D unclear. The CDR3 runs 14 residues. V lost 0 bases and J lost 4, with 10 bases in between. Germline values: CDR1 LNHNV, CDR2 YYDKDF (reference sequence). Here the CDR3 DNA reads TGTGCCACCAGCAGAGATTCCCTTACGTACGAGCAGTACTTC. Amino acid sequence: CATSRDSLTYEQYF.

V usage is TRBV6-5 and J usage is TRBJ1-1; D ambiguous. Looked up from germline, CDR1 is MNHEY and CDR2 is SVGAGI. The V and J ends lost 5 bases and 4 bases respectively, with 8 bases between them. CDR3 length: 12 residues. CDR3 nucleotide sequence: TGTGCCAGCAGTACCCGGGCCACTGAAGCTTTCTTT. It codes for CASSTRATEAFF.

The chain is built from TRBV5-1 and TRBJ2-7; 10 nucleotides line up with TRBD1. Trimming cost V 3 bases and J 2 bases; bases outside gene matches: 2. Looked up from germline, CDR1 is SGHRS and CDR2 is YFSETQ. The CDR3 covers 14 residues. The CDR3 nucleotides are TGCGCCAGCAGCTGGGGGACAGGGGCCTACGAGCAGTACTTC. Residues: CASSWGTGAYEQYF.

V and J are TRBV29-1 and TRBJ2-7, with 11 nucleotides matching TRBD1. Trimming at V came to 4 bases and at J to 2 bases, leaving 4 bases not matched to a gene. This CDR3 has 14 amino acids. CDR1 is SQVTM, CDR2 ANQGSEA, per germline. CDR3 DNA sequence: TGCAGCGTTGGAGGGACAGGGGGACCCTACGAGCAGTACTTC. This translates into CSVGGTGGPYEQYF.

CDR3 region: CASSYSQSSGRGNYGYTF. The CDR3 coding sequence is TGTGCCAGCAGTTACTCGCAGTCTTCGGGTAGGGGTAACTATGGCTACACCTTC. This chain uses TRBV6-5 with TRBJ1-2; maybe TRBD1 (5 bases). Germline V lookup: CDR1 MNHEY, CDR2 SVGAGI. Trimming stripped 0 bases from V and 1 base from J, with 18 bases between. This CDR3 is built from 18 residues.

With regard to this clonotype: A read error may account for a junction end that differs from germline. The rearrangement uses TRBV4-1 and TRBJ2-5; TRBD1 matches 7 bases. Germline values: CDR1 MGHRA, CDR2 YSYEKL. There are 15 residues in the CDR3. The CDR3 region is CASSQEAGQVWTQYF. DNA of the CDR3: TGTGCCAGCAGCCAAGAAGCAGGACAGGTATGGACCCAGTACTTC.

The V and J genes are TRBV29-1 and TRBJ1-5; tentative D call: TRBD1 (6 bases). Per the germline V gene, CDR1 is SQVTM and CDR2 is ANQGSEA. The CDR3 loop spans 13 amino acids. The germline V and J ends were trimmed by 6 bases and 10 bases, with 19 bases remaining between them. Here the CDR3 DNA reads TGCAGCGTAACGACCGGACAGCCCGAACCCCAGCATTTT. Its translation is CSVTTGQPEPQHF.